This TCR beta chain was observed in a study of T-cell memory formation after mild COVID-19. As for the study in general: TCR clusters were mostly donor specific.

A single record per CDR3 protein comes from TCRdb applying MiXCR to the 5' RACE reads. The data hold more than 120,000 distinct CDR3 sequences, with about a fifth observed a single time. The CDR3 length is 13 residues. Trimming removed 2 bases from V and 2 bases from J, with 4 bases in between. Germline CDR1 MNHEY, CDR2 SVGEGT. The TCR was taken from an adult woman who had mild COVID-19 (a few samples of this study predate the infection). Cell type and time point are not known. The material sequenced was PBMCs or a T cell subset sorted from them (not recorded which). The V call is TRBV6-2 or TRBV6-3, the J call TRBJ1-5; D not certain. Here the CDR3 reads CASSYGGNQPQHF. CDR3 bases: TGTGCCAGCAGTTACGGGGGCAATCAGCCCCAGCATTTT.